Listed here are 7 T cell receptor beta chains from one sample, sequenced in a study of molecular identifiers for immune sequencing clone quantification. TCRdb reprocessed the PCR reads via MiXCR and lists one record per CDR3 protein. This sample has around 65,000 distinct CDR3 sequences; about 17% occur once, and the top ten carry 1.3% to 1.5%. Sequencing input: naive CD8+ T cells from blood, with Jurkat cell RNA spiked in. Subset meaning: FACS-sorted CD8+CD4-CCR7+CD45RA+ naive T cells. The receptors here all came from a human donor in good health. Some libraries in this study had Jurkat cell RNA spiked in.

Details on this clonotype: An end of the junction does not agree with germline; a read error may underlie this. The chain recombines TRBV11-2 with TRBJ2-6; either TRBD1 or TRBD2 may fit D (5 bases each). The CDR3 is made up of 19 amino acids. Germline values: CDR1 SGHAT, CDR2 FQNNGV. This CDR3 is CASSSRRDGNLSGANVMTF. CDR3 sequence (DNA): TGTGCCAGCAGCTCTCGCCGGGATGGCAACCTCTCTGGGGCCAACGTCATGACTTTC.

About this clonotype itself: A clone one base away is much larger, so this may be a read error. The CDR3 region has the DNA TGTGCCAGCAGTTTATCAGGGTTCACTGAAGCTTCCTTT. Its translation is CASSLSGFTEASF. The genes are TRBV27 and TRBJ1-1; D unclear. Germline V gene lookup returns CDR1 MNHEY and CDR2 SMNVEV (reference sequence). The CDR3 is 13 amino acids.

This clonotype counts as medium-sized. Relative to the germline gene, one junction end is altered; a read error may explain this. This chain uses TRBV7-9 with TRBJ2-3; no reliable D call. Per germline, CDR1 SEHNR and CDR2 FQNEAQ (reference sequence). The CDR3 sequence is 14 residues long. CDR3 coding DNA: TGTGCCAGCAGCCTACGGACGAGCAGAGATACGCAGTATTTT. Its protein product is CASSLRTSRDTQYF.

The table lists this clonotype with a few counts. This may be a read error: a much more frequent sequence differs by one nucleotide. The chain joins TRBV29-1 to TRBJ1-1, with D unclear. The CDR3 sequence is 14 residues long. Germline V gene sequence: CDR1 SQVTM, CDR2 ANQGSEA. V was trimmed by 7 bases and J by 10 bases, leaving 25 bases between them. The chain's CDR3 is CSAFRASGGPGAFF. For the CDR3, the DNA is TGCAGCGCATTTAGAGCGTCAGGTGGCCCTGGAGCTTTCTTT.

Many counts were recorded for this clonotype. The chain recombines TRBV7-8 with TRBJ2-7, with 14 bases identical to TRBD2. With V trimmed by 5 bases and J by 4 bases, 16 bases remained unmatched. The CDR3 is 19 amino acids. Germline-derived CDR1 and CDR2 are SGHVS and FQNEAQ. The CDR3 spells CASSAGLAGDGIYDYEQYF. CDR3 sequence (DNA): TGTGCCAGCAGCGCGGGACTAGCGGGAGACGGTATTTACGATTACGAGCAGTACTTC.

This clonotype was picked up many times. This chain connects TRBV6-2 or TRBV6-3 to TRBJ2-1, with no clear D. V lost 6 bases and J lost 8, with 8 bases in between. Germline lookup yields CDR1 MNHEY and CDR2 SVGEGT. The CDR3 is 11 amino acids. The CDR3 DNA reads TGTGCCAGCAGCCCTTTGGATGAGCAGTTCTTC. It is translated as CASSPLDEQFF.

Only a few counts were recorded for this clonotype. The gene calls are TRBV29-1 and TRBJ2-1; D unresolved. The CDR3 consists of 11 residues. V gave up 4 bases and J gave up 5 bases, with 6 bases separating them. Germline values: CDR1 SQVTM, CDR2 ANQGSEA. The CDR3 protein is CSVVWDNEQFF. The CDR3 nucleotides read TGCAGCGTTGTTTGGGACAATGAGCAGTTCTTC.